A selection of T cell receptor beta chains follows, all from one sample in a study of T-cell memory formation after mild COVID-19. Using its own MiXCR run on the 5' RACE reads, TCRdb lists one record per CDR3 protein. The table shows approximately 300,000 distinct CDR3 sequences, with around 19% occurring only once. Sequencing input: PBMCs or a T cell subset sorted from them (not recorded which). The receptors derive from a man aged 18 to 29 who had mild COVID-19 (a few samples of this study predate the infection). Cell type and time point are not known. Both conserved end residues are part of each CDR3. Fields, in order: D gene, V gene, J gene, clone size, CDR3 protein, CDR3 DNA. The D gene is left open where the match is weak. Clone sizes are given selectively: once, few, many, or a class where the clone is expanded.

d_call: NA
v_call: TRBV20-1
j_call: TRBJ2-3
clone_size: few
cdr3_aa: CSASQGATDTQYF
cdr3_nt: TGCAGTGCTAGTCAAGGGGCCACAGATACGCAGTATTTT

d_call: TRBD2
v_call: TRBV5-6
j_call: TRBJ2-3
clone_size: NA
cdr3_aa: CASSIRLAGSTDTQYF
cdr3_nt: TGTGCCAGCAGCATACGACTAGCGGGCAGCACAGATACGCAGTATTTT

d_call: TRBD2
v_call: TRBV7-3
j_call: TRBJ2-3
clone_size: few
cdr3_aa: CASRPAGPPQIEQYF
cdr3_nt: TGTGCCAGCAGGCCAGCGGGGCCCCCACAGATAGAGCAGTATTTT

d_call: NA
v_call: TRBV5-4
j_call: TRBJ1-1
clone_size: NA
cdr3_aa: CASSSQRTYEAFF
cdr3_nt: TGTGCCAGCAGCTCTCAGAGAACCTACGAAGCTTTCTTT

d_call: NA
v_call: TRBV19
j_call: TRBJ2-5
clone_size: few
cdr3_aa: CASSIGVGAGEETQYF
cdr3_nt: TGTGCCAGTAGTATAGGAGTTGGGGCAGGGGAAGAGACCCAGTACTTC

d_call: NA
v_call: TRBV7-3
j_call: TRBJ2-2
clone_size: NA
cdr3_aa: CASSLSRDVANTGELFF
cdr3_nt: TGTGCCAGCAGCTTATCCCGCGACGTCGCGAACACCGGGGAGCTGTTTTTT

d_call: NA
v_call: TRBV7-9
j_call: TRBJ1-2
clone_size: NA
cdr3_aa: CASSWPIGRSERGYTF
cdr3_nt: TGTGCCAGCAGCTGGCCTATAGGGCGATCCGAGCGGGGCTACACCTTC

d_call: NA
v_call: TRBV4-1
j_call: TRBJ1-5
clone_size: few
cdr3_aa: CASSQGPVDRYQPQHF
cdr3_nt: TGCGCCAGCAGCCAAGGGCCCGTGGATAGGTATCAGCCCCAGCATTTT

d_call: TRBD2
v_call: TRBV19
j_call: TRBJ2-3
clone_size: few
cdr3_aa: CATLAGGTDTQYF
cdr3_nt: TGTGCCACCCTAGCGGGGGGCACAGATACGCAGTATTTT

d_call: TRBD2
v_call: TRBV6-5
j_call: TRBJ2-3
clone_size: few
cdr3_aa: CASSSRGSSTDTQYF
cdr3_nt: TGTGCCAGCAGTTCGCGGGGGTCTAGCACAGATACGCAGTATTTT

d_call: NA
v_call: TRBV4-2
j_call: TRBJ1-6
clone_size: NA
cdr3_aa: CASSQMDSHNSPLHF
cdr3_nt: TGTGCCAGCAGCCAAATGGACAGCCATAATTCACCCCTCCACTTT

d_call: NA
v_call: TRBV6-5
j_call: TRBJ2-5
clone_size: few
cdr3_aa: CASRGPPGTQYF
cdr3_nt: TGTGCCAGCAGGGGGCCACCGGGGACCCAGTACTTC

d_call: NA
v_call: TRBV12-3/TRBV12-4
j_call: TRBJ2-1
clone_size: few
cdr3_aa: CASSLGGQFF
cdr3_nt: TGTGCCAGCAGTTTAGGTGGTCAGTTCTTC

d_call: TRBD1
v_call: TRBV25-1
j_call: TRBJ2-1
clone_size: few
cdr3_aa: CATGDSLGINEQFF
cdr3_nt: TGTGCCACCGGGGACAGCTTAGGGATTAATGAGCAGTTCTTC

d_call: NA
v_call: TRBV20-1
j_call: TRBJ2-3
clone_size: few
cdr3_aa: CSAEPRKSRSADTQYF
cdr3_nt: TGCAGTGCGGAGCCTCGGAAGTCCCGAAGCGCAGATACGCAGTATTTT

d_call: NA
v_call: TRBV5-1
j_call: TRBJ1-1
clone_size: NA
cdr3_aa: CASSATTVNTEAFF
cdr3_nt: TGCGCCAGCAGCGCAACGACAGTGAACACTGAAGCTTTCTTT

d_call: NA
v_call: TRBV12-3/TRBV12-4
j_call: TRBJ2-6
clone_size: NA
cdr3_aa: CASGHSLAGANVLTF
cdr3_nt: TGTGCCAGCGGTCACTCCTTAGCTGGGGCCAACGTCCTGACTTTC

d_call: TRBD1
v_call: TRBV3-1
j_call: TRBJ1-1
clone_size: many
cdr3_aa: CASSQRQGGTEAFF
cdr3_nt: TGTGCCAGCAGCCAACGACAGGGCGGCACTGAAGCTTTCTTT

d_call: NA
v_call: TRBV5-1
j_call: TRBJ2-2
clone_size: many
cdr3_aa: CASSLGQSVTGELFF
cdr3_nt: TGCGCCAGCAGCTTGGGCCAGTCCGTCACCGGGGAGCTGTTTTTT

d_call: NA
v_call: TRBV3-1
j_call: TRBJ2-5
clone_size: NA
cdr3_aa: CASSQDWSGVTQYF
cdr3_nt: TGTGCCAGCAGCCAAGATTGGTCGGGGGTGACCCAGTACTTC

d_call: NA
v_call: TRBV7-8
j_call: TRBJ2-1
clone_size: NA
cdr3_aa: CASSRVPTPIYNEQFF
cdr3_nt: TGTGCCAGCAGCCGAGTCCCCACCCCCATTTACAATGAGCAGTTCTTC

d_call: TRBD1
v_call: TRBV25-1
j_call: TRBJ2-3
clone_size: few
cdr3_aa: CASSGGTGHTQYF
cdr3_nt: TGTGCCAGCAGTGGAGGGACAGGGCATACGCAGTATTTT

d_call: NA
v_call: TRBV6-5
j_call: TRBJ1-2
clone_size: NA
cdr3_aa: CASSSTTDSYYGYTF
cdr3_nt: TGTGCCAGCAGTTCAACCACCGACAGCTACTATGGCTACACCTTC

d_call: NA
v_call: TRBV5-5
j_call: TRBJ2-3
clone_size: many
cdr3_aa: CASSLDPAGDTQYF
cdr3_nt: TGTGCCAGCAGCTTGGATCCCGCGGGAGATACGCAGTATTTT

d_call: TRBD1
v_call: TRBV20-1
j_call: TRBJ1-1
clone_size: many
cdr3_aa: CSAREQGDTEAFF
cdr3_nt: TGCAGTGCTAGAGAGCAGGGGGACACTGAAGCTTTCTTT

d_call: NA
v_call: TRBV5-5
j_call: TRBJ1-1
clone_size: NA
cdr3_aa: CASSFRGATYNTEAFF
cdr3_nt: TGTGCCAGCAGCTTCCGGGGGGCGACATACAACACTGAAGCTTTCTTT

d_call: NA
v_call: TRBV5-1
j_call: TRBJ1-1
clone_size: NA
cdr3_aa: CASSPSSSGMNTEAFF
cdr3_nt: TGCGCCAGCAGCCCGTCCTCCAGTGGGATGAACACTGAAGCTTTCTTT

d_call: NA
v_call: TRBV18
j_call: TRBJ2-7
clone_size: few
cdr3_aa: CASSGLGTVSSYEQYF
cdr3_nt: TGTGCCAGCTCGGGTCTTGGGACGGTTAGCTCCTACGAGCAGTACTTC

d_call: NA
v_call: TRBV4-3
j_call: TRBJ1-6
clone_size: NA
cdr3_aa: CASSQGRAGTSYNSPLHF
cdr3_nt: TGCGCCAGCAGCCAAGGACGGGCAGGGACCTCCTATAATTCACCCCTCCACTTT

d_call: NA
v_call: TRBV4-3
j_call: TRBJ2-2
clone_size: many
cdr3_aa: CASSQGVANTGELFF
cdr3_nt: TGCGCCAGCAGCCAAGGCGTAGCGAACACCGGGGAGCTGTTTTTT

d_call: NA
v_call: TRBV6-6
j_call: TRBJ2-2
clone_size: many
cdr3_aa: CASSPGPGELFF
cdr3_nt: TGTGCCAGCAGCCCGGGGCCCGGGGAGCTGTTTTTT

d_call: TRBD1
v_call: TRBV9
j_call: TRBJ2-4
clone_size: few
cdr3_aa: CASRIDRVENIQYF
cdr3_nt: TGTGCCAGCAGGATTGACAGGGTTGAAAACATTCAGTACTTC

d_call: NA
v_call: TRBV18
j_call: TRBJ1-1
clone_size: few
cdr3_aa: CASSPGTMTTEAFF
cdr3_nt: TGTGCCAGCTCACCAGGGACTATGACCACTGAAGCTTTCTTT

d_call: NA
v_call: TRBV2
j_call: TRBJ2-5
clone_size: NA
cdr3_aa: CASRRDSGHKETQYF
cdr3_nt: TGTGCCAGCAGGCGGGACTCAGGACACAAAGAGACCCAGTACTTC

d_call: NA
v_call: TRBV7-6
j_call: TRBJ2-5
clone_size: NA
cdr3_aa: CASSLNTGSLGETQYF
cdr3_nt: TGTGCCAGCAGCTTAAACACAGGGAGTCTAGGAGAGACCCAGTACTTC

d_call: TRBD1
v_call: TRBV5-1
j_call: TRBJ2-2
clone_size: NA
cdr3_aa: CASSPWTGDTGELFF
cdr3_nt: TGCGCCAGCAGCCCTTGGACAGGAGACACCGGGGAGCTGTTTTTT

d_call: NA
v_call: TRBV6-1
j_call: TRBJ1-4
clone_size: few
cdr3_aa: CASIGPNEKLFF
cdr3_nt: TGTGCCAGCATCGGGCCGAATGAAAAACTGTTTTTT

d_call: NA
v_call: TRBV4-3
j_call: TRBJ1-1
clone_size: few
cdr3_aa: CASSQDIRGDTEAFF
cdr3_nt: TGCGCCAGCAGCCAAGATATTCGCGGGGATACTGAAGCTTTCTTT

d_call: NA
v_call: TRBV20-1
j_call: TRBJ2-3
clone_size: once
cdr3_aa: CSASWWSRTSTDTQYF
cdr3_nt: TGCAGTGCTAGCTGGTGGTCTAGGACTAGCACAGATACGCAGTATTTT

d_call: TRBD2
v_call: TRBV4-1
j_call: TRBJ2-7
clone_size: NA
cdr3_aa: CASSPSSGSPHEQYF
cdr3_nt: TGCGCCAGCAGCCCCTCTAGCGGGAGTCCCCACGAGCAGTACTTC

d_call: NA
v_call: TRBV5-1
j_call: TRBJ2-1
clone_size: NA
cdr3_aa: CASSHERWGILYNEQFF
cdr3_nt: TGCGCCAGCAGCCACGAAAGGTGGGGGATTTTGTACAATGAGCAGTTCTTC

d_call: TRBD1
v_call: TRBV5-1
j_call: TRBJ1-2
clone_size: many
cdr3_aa: CASSVGQVYGYTF
cdr3_nt: TGCGCCAGCAGCGTCGGACAGGTCTATGGCTACACCTTC